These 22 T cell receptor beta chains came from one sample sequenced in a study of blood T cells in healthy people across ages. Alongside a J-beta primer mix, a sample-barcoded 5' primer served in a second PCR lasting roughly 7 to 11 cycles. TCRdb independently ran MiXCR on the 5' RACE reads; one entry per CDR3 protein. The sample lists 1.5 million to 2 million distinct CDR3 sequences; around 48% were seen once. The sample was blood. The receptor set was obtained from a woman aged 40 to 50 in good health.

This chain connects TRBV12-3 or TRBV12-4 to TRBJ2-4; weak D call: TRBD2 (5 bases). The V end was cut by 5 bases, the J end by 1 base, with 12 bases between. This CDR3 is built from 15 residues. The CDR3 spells CASSPRTAAKNIQYF. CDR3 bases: TGTGCCAGCAGTCCCAGGACTGCCGCCAAAAACATTCAGTACTTC.

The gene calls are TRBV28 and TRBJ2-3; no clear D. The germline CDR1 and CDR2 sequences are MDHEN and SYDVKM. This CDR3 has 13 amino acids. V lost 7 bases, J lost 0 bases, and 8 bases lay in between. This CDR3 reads CASTSPSTDTQYF. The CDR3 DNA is TGTGCCAGCACCTCACCTAGCACAGATACGCAGTATTTT. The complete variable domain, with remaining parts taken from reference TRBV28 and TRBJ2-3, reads DVKVTQSSRYLVKRTGEKVFLECVQDMDHENMFWYRQDPGLGLRLIYFSYDVKMKEKGDIPEGYSVSREKKERFSLILESASTNQTSMYLCASTSPSTDTQYFGPGTRLTVL.

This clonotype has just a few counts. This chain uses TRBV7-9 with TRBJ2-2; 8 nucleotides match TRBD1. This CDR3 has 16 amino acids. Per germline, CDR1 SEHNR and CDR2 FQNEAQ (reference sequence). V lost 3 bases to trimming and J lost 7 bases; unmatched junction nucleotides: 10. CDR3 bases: TGTGCCAGCAGCTTCGATGCCAGGGGGCGAGGCGGGGAGCTGTTTTTT. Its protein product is CASSFDARGRGGELFF.

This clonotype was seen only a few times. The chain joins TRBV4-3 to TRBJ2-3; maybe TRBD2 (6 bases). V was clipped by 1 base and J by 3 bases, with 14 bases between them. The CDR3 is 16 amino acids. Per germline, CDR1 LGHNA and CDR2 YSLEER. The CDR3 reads CASSQGRGGRTDTQYF. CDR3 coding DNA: TGCGCCAGCAGCCAAGGGAGGGGTGGGAGGACAGATACGCAGTATTTT.

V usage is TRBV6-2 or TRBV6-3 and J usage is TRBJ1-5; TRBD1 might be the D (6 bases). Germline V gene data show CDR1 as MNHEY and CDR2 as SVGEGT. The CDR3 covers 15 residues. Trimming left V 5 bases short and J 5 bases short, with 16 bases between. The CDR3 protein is CASSPPPAGDQPQHF. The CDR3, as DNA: TGTGCCAGCAGTCCCCCGCCGGCAGGGGATCAGCCCCAGCATTTT.

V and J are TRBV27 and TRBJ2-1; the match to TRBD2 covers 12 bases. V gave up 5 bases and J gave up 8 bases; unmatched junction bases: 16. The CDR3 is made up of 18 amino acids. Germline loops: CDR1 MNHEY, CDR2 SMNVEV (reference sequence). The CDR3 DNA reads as TGTGCCAGCAGTCTCGTTGCTGGCCTAGCGGGGGGGATGTATGAGCAGTTCTTC. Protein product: CASSLVAGLAGGMYEQFF.

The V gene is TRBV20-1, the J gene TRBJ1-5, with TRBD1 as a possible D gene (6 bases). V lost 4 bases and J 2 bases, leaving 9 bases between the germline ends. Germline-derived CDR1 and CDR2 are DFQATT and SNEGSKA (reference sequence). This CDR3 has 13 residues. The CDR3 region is CSAKQGGNQPQHF. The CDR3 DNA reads TGCAGTGCTAAACAGGGCGGCAATCAGCCCCAGCATTTT.

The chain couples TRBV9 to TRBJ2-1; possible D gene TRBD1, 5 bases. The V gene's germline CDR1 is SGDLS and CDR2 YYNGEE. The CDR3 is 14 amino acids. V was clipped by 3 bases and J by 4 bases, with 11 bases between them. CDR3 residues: CASSARQNYNEQFF. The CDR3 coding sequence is TGTGCCAGCAGCGCTAGACAGAATTACAATGAGCAGTTCTTC.

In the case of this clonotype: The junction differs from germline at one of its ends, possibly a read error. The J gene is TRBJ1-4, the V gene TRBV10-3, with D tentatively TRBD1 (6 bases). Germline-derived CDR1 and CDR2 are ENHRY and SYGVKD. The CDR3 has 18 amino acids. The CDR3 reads CAISSQGTEPPVREKQFF. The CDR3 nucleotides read TGTGCCATCAGTTCTCAGGGGACGGAGCCACCTGTCCGGGAAAAACAGTTTTTT.

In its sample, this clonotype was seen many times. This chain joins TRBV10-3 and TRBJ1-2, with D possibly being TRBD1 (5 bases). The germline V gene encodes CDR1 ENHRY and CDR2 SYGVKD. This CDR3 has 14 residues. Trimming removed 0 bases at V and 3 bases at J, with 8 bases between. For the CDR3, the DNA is TGTGCCATCAGTGAGTCGCCGGGGGACTATGGCTACACCTTC. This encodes CAISESPGDYGYTF.

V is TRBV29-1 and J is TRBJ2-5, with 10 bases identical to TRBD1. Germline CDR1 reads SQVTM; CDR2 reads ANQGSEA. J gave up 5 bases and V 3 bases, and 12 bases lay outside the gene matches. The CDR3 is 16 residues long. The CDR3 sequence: CSVEGQGPRLIETQYF. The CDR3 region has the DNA TGCAGCGTTGAGGGACAGGGGCCCCGATTAATTGAGACCCAGTACTTC.

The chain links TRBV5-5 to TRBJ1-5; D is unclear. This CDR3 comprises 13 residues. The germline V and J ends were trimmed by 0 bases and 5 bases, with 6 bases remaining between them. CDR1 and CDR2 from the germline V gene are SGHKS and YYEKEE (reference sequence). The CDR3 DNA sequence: TGTGCCAGCAGCTTGGCCGGGTATCAGCCCCAGCATTTT. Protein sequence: CASSLAGYQPQHF. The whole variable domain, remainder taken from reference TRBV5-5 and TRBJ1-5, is DAGVTQSPTHLIKTRGQQVTLRCSPISGHKSVSWYQQVLGQGPQFIFQYYEKEERGRGNFPDRFSARQFPNYSSELNVNALLLGDSALYLCASSLAGYQPQHFGDGTRLSIL.

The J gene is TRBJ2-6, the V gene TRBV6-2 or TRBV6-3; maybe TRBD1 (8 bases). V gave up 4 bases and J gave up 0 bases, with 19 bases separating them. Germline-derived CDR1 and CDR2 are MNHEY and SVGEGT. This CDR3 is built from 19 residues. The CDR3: CASSLLQGGVPSGANVLTF. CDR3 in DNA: TGTGCCAGCAGTTTGCTACAGGGGGGGGTCCCCTCTGGGGCCAACGTCCTGACTTTC.

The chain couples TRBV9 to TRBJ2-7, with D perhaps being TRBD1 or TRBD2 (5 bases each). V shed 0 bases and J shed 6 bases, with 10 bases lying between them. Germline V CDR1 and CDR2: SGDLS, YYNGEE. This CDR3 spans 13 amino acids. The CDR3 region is CASSVVSGTEQYF. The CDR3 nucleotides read TGTGCCAGCAGCGTAGTTTCCGGGACCGAGCAGTACTTC.

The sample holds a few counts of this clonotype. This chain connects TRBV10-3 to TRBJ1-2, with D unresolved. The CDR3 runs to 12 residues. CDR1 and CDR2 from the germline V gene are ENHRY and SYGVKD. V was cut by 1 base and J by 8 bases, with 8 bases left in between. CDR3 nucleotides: TGTGCCATCAGTGAGTGGGGTGGAGGCTACACCTTC. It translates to CAISEWGGGYTF.

CDR3 residues: CASSLVRGQGKNIQYF. Here the CDR3 DNA reads TGTGCCAGCAGCTTAGTACGGGGGCAGGGCAAAAACATTCAGTACTTC. The rearrangement joins TRBV11-2 to TRBJ2-7; D tentatively fits TRBD1 or TRBD2 (6 bases each). The DNA end is a closer match to TRBJ2-4, so the J assignment may be wrong. The CDR3 totals 16 residues. CDR1 and CDR2 from the germline V gene are SGHAT and FQNNGV.

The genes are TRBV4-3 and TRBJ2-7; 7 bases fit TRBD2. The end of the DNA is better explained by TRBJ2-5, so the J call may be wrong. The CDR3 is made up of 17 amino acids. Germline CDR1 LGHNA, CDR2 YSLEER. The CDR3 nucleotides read TGCGCCAGCAGCCAAGGGCCTTGGGGACGGGGGGAAGAGACCCAGTACTTC. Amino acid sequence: CASSQGPWGRGEETQYF.

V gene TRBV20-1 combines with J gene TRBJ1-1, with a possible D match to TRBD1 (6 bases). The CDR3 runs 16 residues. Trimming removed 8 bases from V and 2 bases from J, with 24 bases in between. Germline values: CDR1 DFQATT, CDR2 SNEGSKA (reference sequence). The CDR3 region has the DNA TGCAGTACCTCGACCCCTAGGTGGGGACAAAACACTGAAGCTTTCTTT. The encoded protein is CSTSTPRWGQNTEAFF.

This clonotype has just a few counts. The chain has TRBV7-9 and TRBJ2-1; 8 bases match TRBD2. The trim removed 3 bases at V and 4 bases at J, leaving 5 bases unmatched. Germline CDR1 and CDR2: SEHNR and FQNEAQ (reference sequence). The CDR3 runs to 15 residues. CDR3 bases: TGTGCCAGCAGCTTGCCGGGACTAGGTTACAATGAGCAGTTCTTC. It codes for CASSLPGLGYNEQFF.

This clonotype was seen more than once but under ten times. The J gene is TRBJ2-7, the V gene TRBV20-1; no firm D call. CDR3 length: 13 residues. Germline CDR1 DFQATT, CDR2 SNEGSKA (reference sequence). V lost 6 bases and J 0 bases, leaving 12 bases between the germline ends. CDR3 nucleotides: TGCAGTGCGCCCGGGCTTCCCTCCTACGAGCAGTACTTC. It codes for CSAPGLPSYEQYF.

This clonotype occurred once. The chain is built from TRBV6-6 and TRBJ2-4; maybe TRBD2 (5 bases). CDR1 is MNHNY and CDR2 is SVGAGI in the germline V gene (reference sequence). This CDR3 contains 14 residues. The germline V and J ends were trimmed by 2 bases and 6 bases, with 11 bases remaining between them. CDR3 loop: CASSYGKRGNIQYF. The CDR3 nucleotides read TGTGCCAGCAGTTACGGGAAACGGGGAAACATTCAGTACTTC.

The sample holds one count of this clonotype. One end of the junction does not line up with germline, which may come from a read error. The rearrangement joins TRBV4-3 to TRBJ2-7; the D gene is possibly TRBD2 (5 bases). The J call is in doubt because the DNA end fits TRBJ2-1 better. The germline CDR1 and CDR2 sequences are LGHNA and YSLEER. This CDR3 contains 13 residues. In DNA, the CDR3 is TGCGCCGGCAGCGACACGGGAATTGGAGAGCAGTTCTTC. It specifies CAGSDTGIGEQFF.